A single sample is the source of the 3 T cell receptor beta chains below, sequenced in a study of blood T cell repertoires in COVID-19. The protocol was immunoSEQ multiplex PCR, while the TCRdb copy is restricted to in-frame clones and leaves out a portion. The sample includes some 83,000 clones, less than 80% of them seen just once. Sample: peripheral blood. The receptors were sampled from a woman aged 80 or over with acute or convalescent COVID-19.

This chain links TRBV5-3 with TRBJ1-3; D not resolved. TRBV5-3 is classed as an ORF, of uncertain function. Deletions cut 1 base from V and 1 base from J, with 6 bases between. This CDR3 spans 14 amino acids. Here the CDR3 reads CARSLSQSGNTIYF. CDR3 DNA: TGTGCCAGAAGCTTGTCCCAATCTGGAAACACCATATATTTT.

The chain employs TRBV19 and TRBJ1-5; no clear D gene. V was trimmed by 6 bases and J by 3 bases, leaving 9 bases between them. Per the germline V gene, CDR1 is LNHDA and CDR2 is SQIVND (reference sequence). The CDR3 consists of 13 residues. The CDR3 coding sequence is TGTGCCAGTAGGGCAGGAACCAATCAGCCCCAGCATTTT. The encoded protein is CASRAGTNQPQHF. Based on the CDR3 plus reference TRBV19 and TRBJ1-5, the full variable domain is DGGITQSPKYLFRKEGQNVTLSCEQNLNHDAMYWYRQDPGQGLRLIYYSQIVNDFQKGDIAEGYSVSREKKESFPLTVTSAQKNPTAFYLCASRAGTNQPQHFGDGTRLSIL.

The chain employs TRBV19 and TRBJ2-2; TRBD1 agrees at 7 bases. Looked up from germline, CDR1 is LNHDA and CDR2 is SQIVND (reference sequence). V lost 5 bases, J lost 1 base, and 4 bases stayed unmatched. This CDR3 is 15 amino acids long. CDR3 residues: CASSFSGGNTGELFF. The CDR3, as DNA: TGTGCCAGTAGTTTCTCAGGGGGGAACACCGGGGAGCTGTTTTTT. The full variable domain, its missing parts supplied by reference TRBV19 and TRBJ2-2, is DGGITQSPKYLFRKEGQNVTLSCEQNLNHDAMYWYRQDPGQGLRLIYYSQIVNDFQKGDIAEGYSVSREKKESFPLTVTSAQKNPTAFYLCASSFSGGNTGELFFGEGSRLTVL.